This T cell receptor beta chain is from a study of T cell repertoires in cytomegalovirus infection (dated by TCRdb to the late 2010s). About the full investigation: The peptide stimulations were aimed at well-studied HLA-B-restricted epitopes as well as recently identified HLA-C-restricted CMV epitopes, whose presentation resists viral immunomodulation. Because public TCR beta signatures pointed to carriage of CMV infection together with the matching HLA type, the HLA type of each donor mattered for the analysis.

V is pruned by 5 bases and J by 12 bases, leaving 14 bases of the junction without a gene match. Inclusive of the bounding cysteine and phenylalanine, the CDR3 is 14 residues long. The entry retains the CDR3 DNA only, 42 bases that are in frame from base 1. The CDR1 and CDR2 encoded by the germline V gene are MNHEY and SVGAGI. The listed sequencing device is Illumina HiSeq 1500. TCRdb itself trimmed the public reads at Q25 with fastp, ran MiXCR and retained productive beta chains. Each entry is one CDR3 protein sequence, shown with its most common DNA and genes. In all, the sample holds about 340,000 distinct CDR3 sequences, and about 29% of those were seen once. Around 20% of the sample is taken by the ten largest. A word on this clonotype: Its antigen is currently not known. Base qualities are not at hand, and no much larger clone is one base apart.

Taken with the paper, the label for treatment or condition translates to: in vitro stimulation with specific CMV peptide epitopes to enrich CMV-specific T cells. General findings and caveats noted by the study authors: The ex vivo response was dominated by HLA-C-restricted CMV-specific TCR beta clonotypes, which also provided the single most frequent clonotype in two of eight donors. In both this cohort and an independent roughly 350-donor cohort, the cumulative frequency of public TCR beta family members distinguished carriers of CMV infection plus the relevant HLA type.

The V gene is TRBV6-5 and the J gene is TRBJ1-1; 8 central nucleotides agree with TRBD1. The sequence was obtained from a human donor in good health (CMV status not recorded). Some clones in this sample may be carry-over from other donors' samples. Sequencing used cultured PBMCs, obtained from culture after CMV antigen stimulation. The CDR3 protein is CASSDLETGDMTFF. The sequenced DNA: TGTGCCAGCAGTGATTTGGAGACAGGGGATATGACTTTCTTT.